One sample yielded the 7 T cell receptor beta chains listed below, sequenced in a study of tumor-infiltrating lymphocytes in primary liver carcinoma. Alongside blood RNA obtained from unsorted whole blood, germline DNA was also extracted. From around 500 ng total RNA, TCR beta cDNA was generated with a primer in the constant region. Libraries of TCR beta came from three nested multiplex PCR rounds with slightly modified ARM-PCR. TRBV1-TRBV30 forward primers paired with a C-beta reverse primer drove the first two PCR rounds, roughly 9 cycles each. From the multiplex PCR reads, TCRdb called clonotypes with MiXCR, one entry per CDR3 protein. The table includes around 330,000 distinct CDR3 sequences, around 50% detected once. The sample consisted of peripheral blood. All receptors come from a woman aged 30 to 39 with primary liver carcinoma and hepatitis B virus infection.

The chain is built from TRBV7-9 and TRBJ1-1, with D possibly TRBD1 on 6 matching bases. V lost 6 bases and J 6 bases, leaving 14 bases between the germline ends. This CDR3 region has 13 residues. In germline, CDR1 is SEHNR, CDR2 FQNEAQ (reference sequence). In nucleotides, the CDR3 is TGTGCCAGCAGATTGGGGGCTGCGGCTGAAGCTTTCTTT. It is translated as CASRLGAAAEAFF.

This clonotype was recorded a few times. A junction boundary mismatches the germline segment, possibly from a read error. This chain links TRBV4-1 with TRBJ2-3; D possibly matches TRBD1 or TRBD2 (5 bases each). The germline CDR1 and CDR2 sequences are MGHRA and YSYEKL. This CDR3 has 11 residues. The CDR3 region is CASSQGSGRDF. The CDR3, as DNA: TGCGCCAGCAGCCAAGGAAGCGGCAGGGATTTT.

Details on this clonotype: A much larger clonotype is one base distant, so this may be a read error. The gene calls are TRBV6-2 or TRBV6-3 and TRBJ2-4; D call uncertain. Germline V gene data show CDR1 as MNHEY and CDR2 as SVGEGT. The V and J ends lost 0 bases and 15 bases respectively, with 15 bases between them. The CDR3 totals 13 residues. CDR3 region: CASSYSNPLRRYF. The CDR3 DNA reads TGTGCCAGCAGTTACTCGAACCCGCTGCGGCGGTACTTC.

In the case of this clonotype: Germline is not matched at one junction end, which may reflect a read error. The CDR3 loop is CATSQARLYGYTF. The CDR3 nucleotides read TGTGCCACCAGCCAGGCCAGGCTTTATGGCTACACCTTC. This chain links TRBV14 with TRBJ1-2; no reliable D call. The germline V gene encodes CDR1 SGHDN and CDR2 FVKESK. The CDR3 covers 13 residues. The complete variable domain, with remaining parts taken from reference TRBV14 and TRBJ1-2, reads EAGVTQFPSHSVIEKGQTVTLRCDPISGHDNLYWYRRVMGKEIKFLLHFVKESKQDESGMPNNRFLAERTGGTYSTLKVQPAELEDSGVYFCATSQARLYGYTFGSGTRLTVV.

This clonotype was seen at least ten times. The chain has TRBV6-1 and TRBJ1-2, with D unclear. Germline-derived CDR1 and CDR2 are MNHNS and SASEGT. Trimming cost V 1 base and J 2 bases, with 11 bases left between them. The CDR3 extends over 15 amino acids. The CDR3 nucleotides read TGTGCCAGCAGTGAAGTATACGGCACGAACTATGGCTACACCTTC. Translation: CASSEVYGTNYGYTF.

In DNA form, the CDR3 reads TGTGCCAGCAGTTACCGGACAGGGGCTATGGAGCAGTACTTC. Protein: CASSYRTGAMEQYF. This chain uses TRBV6-2 or TRBV6-3 with TRBJ2-7; TRBD1 aligns across 9 bases. V was clipped by 2 bases and J by 7 bases; unmatched bases: 6. CDR1 is MNHEY and CDR2 is SVGEGT in the germline V gene. The CDR3 extends over 14 amino acids.

This clonotype was detected a few times. Here the CDR3 reads CASSLRASGGDTQYF. The DNA of the CDR3 is TGTGCCAGCAGCTTGAGGGCTAGCGGGGGAGATACGCAGTATTTT. The genes are TRBV5-4 and TRBJ2-3, with TRBD2 matching over 10 bases. The trim removed 1 base at V and 5 bases at J, leaving 4 bases unmatched. The germline CDR1 and CDR2 sequences are SGHNT and YYREEE (reference sequence). The CDR3 has 15 residues.